This TCR beta chain was sequenced for a study of shared clonotypes between healthy human individuals. This table comes from immunoSEQ multiplex PCR, and its TCRdb copy is limited to in-frame clones, with some not included. The table lists 490,000 or so clones, 79% of them singletons. This CDR3 is 12 amino acids long. CDR1 is MDHEN and CDR2 is SYDVKM in the germline V gene. Trimming stripped 4 bases from V and 3 bases from J, with 4 bases between. This clone has a handful of counts. The specimen sequenced was PBMCs. The chain has TRBV28 and TRBJ1-5; the D is unclear. The TCR was taken from a woman in her thirties or forties in good health. Some clones in this sample may be carry-over from other donors' samples. CDR3 nucleotide sequence: TGTGCCAGCAGTTACCCCAATCAGCCCCAGCATTTT. Protein: CASSYPNQPQHF.